This is a list of T cell receptor beta chains from one sample in a study of blood T cell repertoires in COVID-19. Clones were sequenced by immunoSEQ multiplex PCR, and TCRdb holds only the in-frame ones, with some missing. This sample has about 120,000 clones, with about 83% found just once. Sequencing used peripheral blood. The receptors shown here come from a man in his sixties with acute or convalescent COVID-19. Both conserved end residues are part of each CDR3. Each record gives: V gene, J gene, clone size, D gene, CDR3 protein, CDR3 DNA. A D gene is named only where the DNA matches it firmly. For some rows the clone size is stated as once, few or many, or as a class when expanded; others skip it.

v_gene: TRBV29-1
j_gene: TRBJ2-3
abundance: .
d_gene: TRBD2
CDR3aa: CSVSGGTDTQYF
CDR3nt: TGCAGCGTTAGCGGGGGCACAGATACGCAGTATTTT

v_gene: TRBV19
j_gene: TRBJ1-1
abundance: .
d_gene: .
CDR3aa: CASSTHLATEAFF
CDR3nt: TGTGCCAGTAGTACTCACCTGGCCACTGAAGCTTTCTTT

v_gene: TRBV10-2
j_gene: TRBJ1-2
abundance: few
d_gene: TRBD1
CDR3aa: CASSSDRAVYYGYTF
CDR3nt: TGCGCCAGCAGTTCGGACAGGGCGGTGTACTATGGCTACACCTTC

v_gene: TRBV15
j_gene: TRBJ2-7
abundance: few
d_gene: TRBD2
CDR3aa: CATSRDIRGRGLGGYEQYF
CDR3nt: TGTGCCACCAGCAGAGATATCCGAGGGAGGGGACTAGGAGGCTACGAGCAGTACTTC

v_gene: TRBV2
j_gene: TRBJ2-1
abundance: .
d_gene: TRBD1
CDR3aa: CASRIGQGGYSGQFF
CDR3nt: TGTGCCAGCAGGATAGGACAGGGAGGATACAGTGGGCAGTTCTTC

v_gene: TRBV6-6
j_gene: TRBJ1-4
abundance: .
d_gene: .
CDR3aa: CASTEGYANEKLFF
CDR3nt: TGTGCCAGCACCGAGGGTTACGCTAATGAAAAACTGTTTTTT

v_gene: TRBV9
j_gene: TRBJ2-7
abundance: .
d_gene: TRBD1
CDR3aa: CASSPGTGGLYEQYF
CDR3nt: TGTGCCAGCAGCCCGGGGACAGGGGGCTTGTACGAGCAGTACTTC

v_gene: TRBV19
j_gene: TRBJ1-3
abundance: .
d_gene: .
CDR3aa: CASSIDLEAASSGNTIYF
CDR3nt: TGTGCCAGTAGTATAGATCTCGAAGCGGCCAGCTCTGGAAACACCATATATTTT

v_gene: TRBV28
j_gene: TRBJ1-5
abundance: once
d_gene: .
CDR3aa: CASSFAQTNQPQHF
CDR3nt: TGTGCCAGCAGTTTCGCCCAGACTAATCAGCCCCAGCATTTT

v_gene: TRBV27
j_gene: TRBJ1-5
abundance: .
d_gene: TRBD1
CDR3aa: CASSADRGNQPQHF
CDR3nt: TGTGCCAGCAGTGCCGACAGGGGCAATCAGCCCCAGCATTTT

v_gene: TRBV7-8
j_gene: TRBJ2-7
abundance: .
d_gene: TRBD1
CDR3aa: CASSSFKGQQTYEQYF
CDR3nt: TGTGCCAGCAGCTCCTTTAAGGGACAGCAGACCTACGAGCAGTACTTC

v_gene: TRBV28
j_gene: TRBJ2-2
abundance: .
d_gene: TRBD2
CDR3aa: CASSTGTRAGELFF
CDR3nt: TGTGCCAGCAGTACCGGGACTAGGGCCGGGGAGCTGTTTTTT

v_gene: TRBV11-2
j_gene: TRBJ2-4
abundance: few
d_gene: .
CDR3aa: CASSSRLGKNIQYF
CDR3nt: TGTGCCAGCAGCTCCCGCCTCGGCAAAAACATTCAGTACTTC

v_gene: TRBV5-1
j_gene: TRBJ2-1
abundance: .
d_gene: .
CDR3aa: CASRTVGGGAWNEQFF
CDR3nt: TGCGCCAGCAGAACGGTAGGAGGGGGCGCGTGGAATGAGCAGTTCTTC

v_gene: TRBV5-1
j_gene: TRBJ2-3
abundance: few
d_gene: .
CDR3aa: CASSLGVRISTDTQYF
CDR3nt: TGCGCCAGCAGCTTGGGAGTGCGGATTTCCACAGATACGCAGTATTTT

v_gene: TRBV30
j_gene: TRBJ1-5
abundance: .
d_gene: TRBD1
CDR3aa: CAWQTGRWGNQPQHF
CDR3nt: TGTGCCTGGCAGACAGGGCGTTGGGGCAATCAGCCCCAGCATTTT

v_gene: TRBV9
j_gene: TRBJ1-1
abundance: .
d_gene: .
CDR3aa: CASSVDGAGEAFF
CDR3nt: TGTGCCAGCAGCGTAGATGGGGCAGGTGAAGCTTTCTTT

v_gene: TRBV3-1/TRBV3-2
j_gene: TRBJ2-3
abundance: .
d_gene: TRBD2
CDR3aa: CASSQAGGLDTQYF
CDR3nt: TGTGCCAGCAGCCAAGCGGGAGGGTTAGATACGCAGTATTTT

v_gene: TRBV7-9
j_gene: TRBJ2-1
abundance: few
d_gene: TRBD2
CDR3aa: CASSVSGTSVGEQFF
CDR3nt: TGTGCCAGCAGCGTCTCCGGGACTAGCGTGGGTGAGCAGTTCTTC

v_gene: TRBV19
j_gene: TRBJ2-3
abundance: .
d_gene: TRBD2
CDR3aa: CASSRGTSGSWGTDTQYF
CDR3nt: TGTGCCAGTAGTCGGGGGACTAGCGGGAGCTGGGGTACAGATACGCAGTATTTT

v_gene: TRBV15
j_gene: TRBJ2-1
abundance: .
d_gene: TRBD1
CDR3aa: CATSRFRDRGYNEQFF
CDR3nt: TGTGCCACCAGCAGGTTCCGGGACAGGGGGTACAATGAGCAGTTCTTC

v_gene: TRBV2
j_gene: TRBJ2-1
abundance: .
d_gene: TRBD2
CDR3aa: CASRALAGGDNEQFF
CDR3nt: TGTGCCAGCAGGGCTTTAGCGGGAGGCGACAATGAGCAGTTCTTC

v_gene: TRBV5-4
j_gene: TRBJ1-6
abundance: few
d_gene: .
CDR3aa: CASSLGTGSGNSPLHF
CDR3nt: TGTGCCAGCAGCTTGGGAACAGGGTCAGGGAATTCACCCCTCCACTTT

v_gene: TRBV28
j_gene: TRBJ1-2
abundance: .
d_gene: TRBD1
CDR3aa: CASSSGQGYYGYTF
CDR3nt: TGTGCCAGCAGTTCGGGACAGGGGTACTATGGCTACACCTTC

v_gene: TRBV4-1
j_gene: TRBJ1-2
abundance: .
d_gene: .
CDR3aa: CASSQDPSGLGYTF
CDR3nt: TGCGCCAGCAGCCAAGATCCGTCAGGGCTTGGCTACACCTTC

v_gene: TRBV28
j_gene: TRBJ2-7
abundance: .
d_gene: TRBD2
CDR3aa: CASSLGSGRWGLAGRYEQYF
CDR3nt: TGTGCCAGCAGTTTGGGTTCTGGACGGTGGGGACTAGCGGGAAGGTACGAGCAGTACTTC

v_gene: TRBV2
j_gene: TRBJ1-5
abundance: .
d_gene: .
CDR3aa: CASIRRAGAGQPQHF
CDR3nt: TGTGCCAGCATTCGGCGCGCGGGGGCCGGTCAGCCCCAGCATTTT

v_gene: TRBV30
j_gene: TRBJ2-3
abundance: .
d_gene: .
CDR3aa: CAWGTRNTQYF
CDR3nt: TGTGCCTGGGGAACTAGAAATACGCAGTATTTT

v_gene: TRBV28
j_gene: TRBJ2-3
abundance: .
d_gene: TRBD1
CDR3aa: CASSLGQGDTDTQYF
CDR3nt: TGTGCCAGCAGTTTAGGACAGGGAGACACAGATACGCAGTATTTT

v_gene: TRBV7-2
j_gene: TRBJ2-1
abundance: few
d_gene: TRBD2
CDR3aa: CASSLGSPSGTREQFF
CDR3nt: TGTGCCAGCAGCTTAGGGTCGCCTAGCGGGACCCGGGAGCAGTTCTTC

v_gene: TRBV5-1
j_gene: TRBJ2-4
abundance: .
d_gene: .
CDR3aa: CASSPRRDPGNIQYF
CDR3nt: TGCGCCAGCAGCCCTCGGAGGGACCCCGGAAACATTCAGTACTTC

v_gene: TRBV19
j_gene: TRBJ1-4
abundance: .
d_gene: TRBD1
CDR3aa: CASSIRGTGGRLFF
CDR3nt: TGTGCCAGTAGTATACGGGGGACAGGGGGCCGCCTGTTTTTT

v_gene: TRBV28
j_gene: TRBJ1-2
abundance: .
d_gene: .
CDR3aa: CASSSTGQTYGYTF
CDR3nt: TGTGCCAGCAGTTCGACAGGACAGACCTATGGCTACACCTTC

v_gene: TRBV11-2
j_gene: TRBJ1-2
abundance: .
d_gene: .
CDR3aa: CASSSHALRF
CDR3nt: TGTGCCAGCAGCAGTCATGCCCTTCGGTTC

v_gene: TRBV3-1/TRBV3-2
j_gene: TRBJ1-2
abundance: .
d_gene: TRBD1
CDR3aa: CASRARGVNYGYTF
CDR3nt: TGTGCCAGCAGGGCCAGGGGGGTTAACTATGGCTACACCTTC

v_gene: TRBV5-4
j_gene: TRBJ2-7
abundance: .
d_gene: .
CDR3aa: CASSLIGSSYEQYF
CDR3nt: TGTGCCAGCAGCTTGATCGGGAGCTCCTACGAGCAGTACTTC

v_gene: TRBV4-2
j_gene: TRBJ1-2
abundance: .
d_gene: .
CDR3aa: CASSQGTRQDYGYTF
CDR3nt: TGTGCCAGCAGCCAAGGGACTAGACAGGACTATGGCTACACCTTC

v_gene: TRBV10-1
j_gene: TRBJ2-3
abundance: .
d_gene: TRBD2
CDR3aa: CASSEHPLSGSSSDTQYF
CDR3nt: TGCGCCAGCAGTGAGCACCCTCTAAGCGGGAGTTCGTCAGATACGCAGTATTTT

v_gene: TRBV2
j_gene: TRBJ2-4
abundance: .
d_gene: TRBD1
CDR3aa: CASKDRGALKLKNIQYF
CDR3nt: TGTGCCAGCAAAGACAGGGGAGCATTAAAACTCAAAAACATTCAGTACTTC

v_gene: TRBV9
j_gene: TRBJ2-7
abundance: .
d_gene: .
CDR3aa: CASSLSTVSYEQYF
CDR3nt: TGTGCCAGCAGCTTATCGACAGTTTCCTACGAGCAGTACTTC

v_gene: TRBV28
j_gene: TRBJ2-4
abundance: .
d_gene: .
CDR3aa: CASSLFGGVAKNIQYF
CDR3nt: TGTGCCAGCAGTTTATTTGGAGGGGTGGCCAAAAACATTCAGTACTTC

v_gene: TRBV28
j_gene: TRBJ2-1
abundance: .
d_gene: .
CDR3aa: CASSLLPSPYNEQFF
CDR3nt: TGTGCCAGCAGTTTGCTCCCGAGCCCCTACAATGAGCAGTTCTTC

v_gene: TRBV27
j_gene: TRBJ2-7
abundance: .
d_gene: .
CDR3aa: CASSLSGPTYEQYF
CDR3nt: TGTGCCAGCAGTTTAAGCGGCCCAACCTACGAGCAGTACTTC

v_gene: TRBV6-6
j_gene: TRBJ1-5
abundance: .
d_gene: .
CDR3aa: CASSPRTQAPQHF
CDR3nt: TGTGCCAGCAGCCCCCGGACTCAGGCGCCCCAGCATTTT

v_gene: TRBV7-9
j_gene: TRBJ1-4
abundance: .
d_gene: TRBD1
CDR3aa: CASSPDHRGEKLFF
CDR3nt: TGTGCCAGCAGCCCCGATCACAGGGGTGAAAAACTGTTTTTT

v_gene: TRBV5-1
j_gene: TRBJ1-2
abundance: .
d_gene: TRBD1
CDR3aa: CASSFLDRGAGYTF
CDR3nt: TGCGCCAGCAGCTTTTTGGACAGGGGCGCCGGCTACACCTTC

v_gene: TRBV28
j_gene: TRBJ1-4
abundance: .
d_gene: .
CDR3aa: CASSSQATNEKLFF
CDR3nt: TGTGCCAGCAGTAGCCAGGCAACTAATGAAAAACTGTTTTTT

v_gene: TRBV3-1/TRBV3-2
j_gene: TRBJ1-3
abundance: once
d_gene: .
CDR3aa: CAGSQVTGLTIYF
CDR3nt: TGTGCCGGCAGCCAAGTGACAGGTTTGACCATATATTTT